This T cell receptor beta chain was profiled in a study of T cells in Graves' hyperthyroidism and ophthalmopathy. The CDR3 consists of 15 residues. V was trimmed by 3 bases and J by 4 bases, leaving 14 bases between them. The germline V gene has CDR1 SGDLS and CDR2 YYNGEE. No progression to ophthalmopathy during 18 months of follow-up defined stable disease. Participants, patients aged 18 to 65, had newly diagnosed hyperthyroidism with a duration under 2 months. Uncontrolled infections, other autoimmune diseases, pregnancy or lactation led to exclusion of patients. Clinical symptoms, serum thyroxine, TRAb, thyroid ultrasound and orbital computed tomography established diagnosis. Amplified TCR beta CDR3 regions came from RNA transcripts. TCR CDR3 underwent first-round RT-PCR with the HTBI primer set. TCRdb fed the multiplex PCR reads into MiXCR, producing one record per CDR3 protein. The sample records a few hundred thousand distinct CDR3 sequences, under 60% being singletons.

This receptor was obtained from a woman younger than 30 with Graves' hyperthyroidism. Sequencing was carried out using peripheral blood or thyroid tissue (not recorded which). The chain links TRBV9 to TRBJ1-3, with a possible D match to TRBD1 (5 bases). The CDR3 region has the DNA TGTGCCAGCAGCGAGGGGAGGACAACGGGAAACACCATATATTTT. Protein product: CASSEGRTTGNTIYF.